The 32 T cell receptor beta chains given below trace back to one sample, sequenced in a study of T-cell memory formation after mild COVID-19. TCRdb reanalysed the 5' RACE reads using MiXCR and keeps one entry per CDR3 protein. This sample has around 430,000 distinct CDR3 sequences; 16% occur once, and the top ten carry around a fifth. Specimen: PBMCs or a T cell subset sorted from them (not recorded which). These receptors originate from a man aged 18 to 29 who had mild COVID-19 (a few samples of this study predate the infection). Cell type and time point are not known.

This clonotype has just a few counts. This chain links TRBV29-1 with TRBJ1-5, with 9 nucleotides matching TRBD1. The V gene end was trimmed by 4 bases and the J gene end by 3 bases; junction bases not matched to a gene: 1. The CDR3 is 13 amino acids. Germline CDR1 reads SQVTM; CDR2 reads ANQGSEA. CDR3 region: CSVGDRVNQPQHF. CDR3 coding DNA: TGCAGCGTTGGGGACAGGGTCAATCAGCCCCAGCATTTT.

This clonotype turned up a few times. The rearrangement uses TRBV7-9 and TRBJ2-1, with 7 bases matching TRBD1. The length of the CDR3 is 16 residues. The J segment lost 12 bases and the V segment lost 1 base, leaving 15 bases of the junction unmatched. Germline values: CDR1 SEHNR, CDR2 FQNEAQ (reference sequence). The chain's CDR3 is CASSLEGQSIFWVQFF. Written as DNA, the CDR3 is TGTGCCAGCAGCTTAGAGGGACAGAGTATATTCTGGGTGCAGTTCTTC.

The V call is TRBV6-2 or TRBV6-3, the J call TRBJ2-3; TRBD2 agrees at 9 bases. Germline V gene sequence: CDR1 MNHEY, CDR2 SVGEGT. CDR3 length: 19 amino acids. After removal of 2 bases from V and 6 bases from J, the junction contained 18 bases not matched to a gene. Here the CDR3 reads CASSYGSRALAGIRDTQYF. The CDR3 DNA sequence: TGTGCCAGCAGTTACGGGAGTCGAGCCCTAGCGGGGATTCGGGATACGCAGTATTTT.

This clonotype was seen more than once but under ten times. The CDR3 sequence is CASSQGQGRGETQYF. CDR3 nucleotides: TGCGCCAGCAGCCAAGGACAGGGGCGAGGGGAGACCCAGTACTTC. This rearrangement joins TRBV4-3 to TRBJ2-5; 8 bases line up with TRBD1. Unmatched junction bases numbered 6, after V lost 1 base and J lost 5 bases. CDR1 is LGHNA, CDR2 YSLEER, per germline. The CDR3 consists of 15 residues.

This clonotype occurred a few times. The V call is TRBV7-9, the J call TRBJ2-7; D may match TRBD1 or TRBD2 (5 bases each). This CDR3 comprises 15 residues. Germline values: CDR1 SEHNR, CDR2 FQNEAQ (reference sequence). The V and J ends lost 1 base and 6 bases respectively, with 16 bases between them. The CDR3 is CASSLGGVPFSEQYV. CDR3 DNA: TGTGCCAGCAGCTTAGGAGGGGTCCCCTTCTCCGAGCAGTACGTC.

This clonotype was recorded a few times. The chain employs TRBV29-1 and TRBJ2-5; possibly TRBD2 for D (7 bases). The CDR3 extends over 17 amino acids. Trimming left V 6 bases short and J 5 bases short, with 28 bases between. CDR1 and CDR2 (germline): SQVTM, ANQGSEA. CDR3 loop: CSVAGVGGQRSGETQYF. The CDR3 DNA sequence: TGCAGCGTCGCGGGGGTCGGGGGACAACGGAGTGGGGAGACCCAGTACTTC.

In this sample, this clonotype turned up a few times. The chain couples TRBV5-1 to TRBJ2-1, with TRBD2 matching over 8 bases. The germline CDR1 and CDR2 sequences are SGHRS and YFSETQ. V shed 4 bases and J 8 bases; nucleotides not matched to a gene: 17. The CDR3 extends over 17 amino acids. Written as DNA, the CDR3 is TGCGCCAGCAGCCCCCGGTCCCCGGGGGGGGACCCTTATGAGCAGTTCTTC. It codes for CASSPRSPGGDPYEQFF.

This clonotype has a count of ten or more. The chain links TRBV9 to TRBJ2-7; 7 bases match TRBD1. With 4 bases clipped from V and 3 bases from J, the junction kept 4 bases outside the gene matches. The CDR3 runs 13 residues. Looked up from germline, CDR1 is SGDLS and CDR2 is YYNGEE. The CDR3 here is CASSPRTGYEQYF. The CDR3 nucleotides read TGTGCCAGCAGCCCCCGGACAGGCTACGAGCAGTACTTC.

The chain couples TRBV2 to TRBJ1-2; tentative D call: TRBD1 (5 bases). Germline V gene lookup returns CDR1 SNHLY and CDR2 FYNNEI. V was shortened by 6 bases and J by 4 bases, with 18 bases between the two germline ends. The CDR3 runs to 15 residues. CDR3 in amino acids: CASRELTVHSYGYTF. The CDR3 nucleotides read TGTGCCAGCAGGGAGTTGACAGTCCATAGCTATGGCTACACCTTC.

The V call is TRBV30, the J call TRBJ2-5, with D unresolved. This CDR3 has 10 amino acids. Germline lookup yields CDR1 GTSNPN and CDR2 SVGIG (reference sequence). Trimming removed 3 bases at V and 7 bases at J, with 6 bases between. CDR3 DNA sequence: TGTGCCTGGAGAGACGTGACCCAGTACTTC. Protein product: CAWRDVTQYF.

This clonotype was counted at least ten times. V is TRBV5-1 and J is TRBJ2-7, with D perhaps TRBD1 (5 bases). This CDR3 is 13 amino acids long. Germline V gene lookup returns CDR1 SGHRS and CDR2 YFSETQ. Trimming removed 4 bases at V and 0 bases at J, with 8 bases between. The CDR3 here is CASSPDNSYEQYF. The CDR3 nucleotides are TGCGCCAGCAGCCCGGACAACTCCTACGAGCAGTACTTC.

The chain combines TRBV5-1 with TRBJ1-1; the D gene is possibly TRBD1 (6 bases). There are 15 residues in the CDR3. Per the germline V gene, CDR1 is SGHRS and CDR2 is YFSETQ. V was cut by 4 bases and J by 3 bases, with 16 bases left in between. The CDR3 DNA reads as TGCGCCAGCAGCGAACCCGACAGGTCGGACACTGAAGCTTTCTTT. Its protein product is CASSEPDRSDTEAFF. The entire variable domain, with the rest obtained from reference TRBV5-1 and TRBJ1-1, is as follows: KAGVTQTPRYLIKTRGQQVTLSCSPISGHRSVSWYQQTPGQGLQFLFEYFSETQRNKGNFPGRFSGRQFSNSRSEMNVSTLELGDSALYLCASSEPDRSDTEAFFGQGTRLTVV.

The CDR3 DNA reads as TGCAGTGCGGGGAGCTTCTCCTATAATTCACCCCTCCACTTT. It codes for CSAGSFSYNSPLHF. The gene calls are TRBV20-1 and TRBJ1-6; D is ambiguous. The length of the CDR3 is 14 residues. Deletions cut 6 bases from V and 0 bases from J, with 9 bases between. The germline gives CDR1 DFQATT, CDR2 SNEGSKA (reference sequence).

This clonotype was observed a few times. The chain carries TRBV7-3 and TRBJ1-1, with D maybe TRBD1 (6 bases). CDR1 SGHTA and CDR2 FQGTGA come from the germline V gene. The CDR3 is made up of 12 amino acids. Trimming left V 5 bases short and J 11 bases short, with 15 bases between. Written as DNA, the CDR3 is TGTGCCAGCAGCCATCCAGGGGAAGAGGCTTTCTTT. Its translation is CASSHPGEEAFF.

At least ten counts were recorded for this clonotype. The V and J genes are TRBV12-3 or TRBV12-4 and TRBJ2-7; weak D call: TRBD1 (6 bases). V was pared by 1 base and J by 3 bases, with 10 bases between. CDR3 size: 14 residues. This chain's CDR3 is CASSLGQDRYEQYF. CDR3 bases: TGTGCCAGCAGTTTAGGACAGGACCGCTACGAGCAGTACTTC.

A few counts support this clonotype. This chain connects TRBV5-1 to TRBJ2-5; the D is unclear. CDR3 length: 14 amino acids. Germline loops: CDR1 SGHRS, CDR2 YFSETQ. The V gene lost 0 bases and the J gene lost 1 base, with 7 bases spanning the gap. The CDR3 bases are TGCGCCAGCAGCTTGGAAACCGCCCAAGAGACCCAGTACTTC. As protein: CASSLETAQETQYF.

The chain joins TRBV10-2 to TRBJ1-5; tentatively, D is TRBD1 (5 bases). Germline V CDR1 and CDR2: WSHSY, SAAADI. The CDR3 contains 12 residues. The CDR3 bases are TGCGCAACCCGACAGTTGAATCAGCCCCAGCATTTT. The encoded protein is CATRQLNQPQHF.

This clonotype was counted a few times. V usage is TRBV20-1 and J usage is TRBJ2-7, with D maybe TRBD2 (6 bases). Germline lookup yields CDR1 DFQATT and CDR2 SNEGSKA (reference sequence). The V end lost 6 bases, the J end lost 2 bases, and 14 bases lay between the germline ends. The CDR3 totals 13 residues. As DNA, the CDR3 is TGCAGTGCCTCGGATAGCGGAACCTACGAGCAGTACTTC. Translated: CSASDSGTYEQYF.

The table lists this clonotype with a few counts. The chain combines TRBV4-1 with TRBJ1-5; tentatively, D is TRBD1 (6 bases). The CDR3 consists of 17 residues. Trimming removed 3 bases from V and 1 base from J, with 16 bases in between. CDR1 and CDR2 from the germline V gene are MGHRA and YSYEKL. CDR3 sequence (DNA): TGCGCCAGCAGCCAGATCCAGGGGATGGGAAGCAATCAGCCCCAGCATTTT. Residues: CASSQIQGMGSNQPQHF.

CDR3 residues: CASSLGGQGEDEQYF. The CDR3 bases are TGTGCCAGCAGCTTAGGGGGACAGGGGGAGGACGAGCAGTACTTC. The chain employs TRBV7-9 and TRBJ2-7; TRBD1 agrees at 11 bases. The ends lost 1 base at V and 5 bases at J; junction bases unmatched: 4. Germline CDR1 reads SEHNR; CDR2 reads FQNEAQ (reference sequence). This CDR3 contains 15 residues. Variable domain in full (rest from reference TRBV7-9 and TRBJ2-7): DTGVSQNPRHKITKRGQNVTFRCDPISEHNRLYWYRQTLGQGPEFLTYFQNEAQLEKSRLLSDRFSAERPKGSFSTLEIQRTEQGDSAMYLCASSLGGQGEDEQYFGPGTRLTVT.

This sequence joins TRBV15 and TRBJ2-7, with D unclear. The CDR3 has 18 amino acids. V dropped 0 bases and J dropped 0 bases, with 18 bases sitting between them. Germline loops: CDR1 LNHNV, CDR2 YYDKDF (reference sequence). CDR3 sequence (DNA): TGTGCCACCAGCAGAGATGGGCGCAAACCACCTTTCTCCTACGAGCAGTACTTC. Translation: CATSRDGRKPPFSYEQYF.

This clonotype has just one count. At one of its ends the junction is not consistent with the germline gene, which may arise from a read error. The rearrangement uses TRBV12-3 or TRBV12-4 and TRBJ2-6, with D uncertain. The CDR3 spans 15 residues. The DNA of the CDR3 is TGTGCCAGTAGTTTTTACATTTCTGGGGCCAACGTCCTGACTTTC. It encodes CASSFYISGANVLTF.

The rearrangement joins TRBV6-2 or TRBV6-3 to TRBJ2-5, with 9 bases lining up with TRBD1. V shed 5 bases and J 5 bases; nucleotides not matched to a gene: 9. From germline, CDR1 is MNHEY and CDR2 SVGEGT. CDR3 length: 15 residues. CDR3 region: CASSPGTGNRETQYF. For the CDR3, the DNA is TGTGCCAGCAGTCCTGGGACAGGGAACCGGGAGACCCAGTACTTC.

The chain joins TRBV25-1 to TRBJ1-1; D gene uncertain. There are 16 residues in the CDR3. V shed 1 base and J shed 0 bases, with 12 bases lying between them. Germline-derived CDR1 and CDR2 are MGHDK and SYGVNS. CDR3: CASSESPGRLNTEAFF. CDR3 coding DNA: TGTGCCAGCAGTGAATCCCCAGGTCGGCTGAACACTGAAGCTTTCTTT.

The rearrangement uses TRBV2 and TRBJ2-7, with 14 positions matching TRBD2. V lost 0 bases and J lost 0; bases outside the gene matches: 7. This CDR3 is built from 19 residues. Germline assignment: CDR1 SNHLY and CDR2 FYNNEI. The CDR3 DNA is TGTGCCAGCAGTGAAGCGGGACTAGCGGGAGTGGGGATCTCCTACGAGCAGTACTTC. This sequence encodes CASSEAGLAGVGISYEQYF.

This clonotype was seen only a few times. This rearrangement joins TRBV6-5 to TRBJ1-1; D remains ambiguous. CDR3 size: 12 residues. Germline V gene sequence: CDR1 MNHEY, CDR2 SVGAGI. V was pared by 6 bases and J by 2 bases, with 7 bases between. The CDR3 reads CASSTPNTEAFF. The CDR3 bases are TGTGCCAGCAGCACTCCCAACACTGAAGCTTTCTTT.

This clonotype was recorded many times. This sequence joins TRBV7-2 and TRBJ2-3, with a possible D match to TRBD1 (5 bases). From germline, CDR1 is SGHTA and CDR2 FQGNSA. Trimming shortened V by 5 bases and J by 2 bases, and 8 bases separated the two germline ends. The CDR3 is 13 amino acids. CDR3 loop: CASSRRATDTQYF. The CDR3 bases are TGTGCCAGCAGCCGCAGGGCCACAGATACGCAGTATTTT.

This clonotype showed up just a few times. This sequence joins TRBV5-1 and TRBJ2-1; 10 bases line up with TRBD2. The germline CDR1 and CDR2 sequences are SGHRS and YFSETQ. This CDR3 comprises 17 residues. V lost 0 bases, J lost 6 bases, and 9 bases stayed unmatched. CDR3 amino acids: CASSLASVAGGGNEQFF. The DNA for the CDR3 is TGCGCCAGCAGCTTGGCCTCGGTAGCGGGGGGCGGCAATGAGCAGTTCTTC.

This clonotype was observed a few times. The rearrangement uses TRBV5-1 and TRBJ1-6; 8 nucleotides match TRBD1. The J segment lost 9 bases and the V segment lost 1 base, leaving 6 bases of the junction unmatched. Germline V gene data show CDR1 as SGHRS and CDR2 as YFSETQ. The CDR3 loop spans 15 amino acids. CDR3 in DNA: TGCGCCAGCAGCTTGCAGGGGGCCTCAATTTCACCCCTCCACTTT. Its translation: CASSLQGASISPLHF. Full variable domain (outside the CDR3, taken from reference TRBV5-1 and TRBJ1-6): KAGVTQTPRYLIKTRGQQVTLSCSPISGHRSVSWYQQTPGQGLQFLFEYFSETQRNKGNFPGRFSGRQFSNSRSEMNVSTLELGDSALYLCASSLQGASISPLHFGNGTRLTVT.

The chain couples TRBV7-2 to TRBJ2-4; 9 bases agree with TRBD1. The CDR3 runs to 15 residues. The ends lost 1 base at V and 6 bases at J; junction bases unmatched: 4. CDR1 is SGHTA, CDR2 FQGNSA, per germline. As DNA, the CDR3 is TGTGCCAGCAGCTTAGACAGGGGGCATGGAAACATTCAGTACTTC. The encoded protein is CASSLDRGHGNIQYF. Full variable domain (rest looked up from reference TRBV7-2 and TRBJ2-4): GAGVSQSPSNKVTEKGKDVELRCDPISGHTALYWYRQSLGQGLEFLIYFQGNSAPDKSGLPSDRFSAERTGGSVSTLTIQRTQQEDSAVYLCASSLDRGHGNIQYFGAGTRLSVL.

The chain is built from TRBV12-3 or TRBV12-4 and TRBJ1-1, with a weak D call TRBD1 (5 bases). Trimming pared 3 bases from V and 0 bases from J, leaving 11 bases between. This CDR3 contains 15 residues. CDR3 in amino acids: CASSFPTALNTEAFF. The CDR3 DNA follows: TGTGCCAGCAGTTTCCCGACAGCGCTGAACACTGAAGCTTTCTTT.

This clonotype was seen a few times. This rearrangement joins TRBV4-3 to TRBJ2-2; D is undetermined. CDR3 size: 14 residues. Germline lookup yields CDR1 LGHNA and CDR2 YSLEER. V lost 1 base and J lost 6, with 9 bases in between. The CDR3 nucleotides are TGCGCCAGCAGCCAAGGAAGGGATCCCGGGGAGCTGTTTTTT. It encodes CASSQGRDPGELFF.